This entry lists 24 T cell receptor beta chains sequenced from one sample in a study of T cells in Graves' hyperthyroidism and ophthalmopathy. Amplification targeted TCR beta CDR3 regions from RNA transcripts. A first-round RT-PCR of the TCR CDR3 used the HTBI primer set. TCRdb re-analysed the multiplex PCR reads in MiXCR, keeping a single row per CDR3 protein. The repertoire consists of a few hundred thousand distinct CDR3 sequences, with about an eighth occurring once and the leading ten covering almost 35%. The sequenced material came from blood. The receptors stem from a woman aged 40-49 years with Graves' ophthalmopathy.

This clonotype was counted a few times. The genes are TRBV10-2 and TRBJ2-2; D not resolved. Germline V gene lookup returns CDR1 WSHSY and CDR2 SAAADI. The ends were cut back, 10 bases at V and 0 bases at J, with 12 bases in the middle. The CDR3 length is 14 residues. CDR3: CATTTVANTGELFF. Here the CDR3 DNA reads TGCGCCACAACAACAGTCGCGAACACCGGGGAGCTGTTTTTT.

This clonotype has at least ten counts. The chain couples TRBV6-1 to TRBJ1-1, with TRBD1 identical over 7 bases. Looked up from germline, CDR1 is MNHNS and CDR2 is SASEGT. This CDR3 has 15 residues. V gave up 6 bases and J gave up 5 bases; unmatched junction bases: 12. The CDR3 loop is CASRGRRGGITEAFF. CDR3 coding DNA: TGTGCCAGCAGGGGCCGGAGAGGGGGCATTACTGAAGCTTTCTTT.

This clonotype was seen at least ten times. The chain carries TRBV2 and TRBJ1-1; 7 bases are a match to TRBD1. The V gene's germline CDR1 is SNHLY and CDR2 FYNNEI. The CDR3 runs to 13 residues. With 4 bases clipped from V and 6 bases from J, the junction kept 5 bases outside the gene matches. CDR3 loop: CASSGQGYAEAFF. DNA for the CDR3: TGTGCCAGCAGTGGACAGGGATACGCTGAAGCTTTCTTT.

This clonotype was detected ten times or more. CDR3 coding DNA: TGTGCCAGCAGTGTCCTACCGAGCGTGAACTATGGCTACACCTTC. It specifies CASSVLPSVNYGYTF. This chain uses TRBV2 with TRBJ1-2, with D uncertain. The CDR3 runs 15 residues. Between the trimmed V and J ends, which lost 4 bases and 2 bases, there was a span of 14 bases. Germline CDR1 reads SNHLY; CDR2 reads FYNNEI.

This clonotype was seen repeatedly, ten times or more. The V and J genes are TRBV28 and TRBJ2-4; TRBD2 matches at 12 bases. V trimming: 2 bases; J trimming: 0 bases; junction bases outside the gene matches: 11. This CDR3 has 20 residues. Germline-derived CDR1 and CDR2 are MDHEN and SYDVKM. The CDR3 coding sequence is TGTGCCAGCAGTTTACCGACTAGCGGGGGTTTCGGTTTAGCCAAAAACATTCAGTACTTC. Its translation is CASSLPTSGGFGLAKNIQYF.

This clonotype was counted between two and nine times. This sequence joins TRBV12-3 or TRBV12-4 and TRBJ1-2, with D possibly matching TRBD1 (6 bases). CDR3 length: 15 amino acids. Trimming stripped 3 bases from V and 2 bases from J, with 13 bases between. CDR3 bases: TGTGCCAGCAGTTTTACGGACAGTTCAAACTATGGCTACACCTTC. Its translation is CASSFTDSSNYGYTF.

A remark on this clonotype: A much larger clone sits a single nucleotide away, making a read error possible. The CDR3 spells CATQRLGTYEQFF. Here the CDR3 DNA reads TGTGCCACACAGCGACTCGGGACGTACGAGCAGTTCTTC. J is TRBJ2-7 and V is TRBV13; D may match TRBD1 or TRBD2 (5 bases each). The J call is doubtful: the DNA matches TRBJ2-1 better. This CDR3 is built from 13 residues. Germline CDR1 PRHDT, CDR2 FYEKMQ (reference sequence).

In this sample, this clonotype turned up many times. V gene TRBV10-3 combines with J gene TRBJ1-1, with D uncertain. There are 11 residues in the CDR3. From germline, CDR1 is ENHRY and CDR2 SYGVKD. V dropped 4 bases and J dropped 8 bases, with 8 bases sitting between them. The CDR3 here is CAISVGIEAFF. The CDR3 DNA is TGTGCCATCAGTGTAGGAATCGAAGCTTTCTTT.

The table lists this clonotype with many counts. In DNA, the CDR3 is TGTGCCACCAGTGATCTCGGAACTAACTATGGCTACACCTTC. Translation: CATSDLGTNYGYTF. The chain has TRBV24-1 and TRBJ1-2, with D unresolved. The V end was cut by 3 bases, the J end by 0 bases, with 7 bases between. This CDR3 comprises 14 residues. Looked up from germline, CDR1 is KGHDR and CDR2 is SFDVKD.

This clonotype was picked up a small number of times. The CDR3 loop reads CASSFNTDRYTEAFF. The CDR3 region has the DNA TGCGCCAGCAGCTTCAACACAGACAGATACACTGAAGCTTTCTTT. The chain joins TRBV5-1 to TRBJ1-1, with a possible D match to TRBD1 (5 bases). The V and J ends lost 2 bases and 3 bases respectively, with 14 bases between them. CDR1 and CDR2 (germline): SGHRS, YFSETQ. This CDR3 contains 15 residues.

Many counts were recorded for this clonotype. J is TRBJ2-1 and V is TRBV28; D is possibly TRBD2 (5 bases). CDR3 length: 13 amino acids. V lost 4 bases and J lost 5, with 9 bases in between. Germline V CDR1 and CDR2: MDHEN, SYDVKM. CDR3 nucleotide sequence: TGTGCCAGCAGTTCACTAGATAACAATGAGCAGTTCTTC. Translated, it gives CASSSLDNNEQFF.

This clonotype appeared many times. The J gene is TRBJ2-2, the V gene TRBV6-6; D is undetermined. The CDR3 has 13 amino acids. V gave up 0 bases and J gave up 7 bases, with 6 bases separating them. Germline V gene sequence: CDR1 MNHNY, CDR2 SVGAGI (reference sequence). CDR3 sequence: CASSYSTIGELFF. CDR3 in DNA: TGTGCCAGCAGTTACTCTACGATCGGGGAGCTGTTTTTT.

This clonotype has a count of ten or more. The rearrangement uses TRBV11-2 and TRBJ2-3; weak D call: TRBD2 (6 bases). The CDR3 has 15 amino acids. Trimming removed 5 bases from V and 6 bases from J, with 18 bases in between. Germline CDR1 is SGHAT and CDR2 is FQNNGV. The CDR3 region is CASSPPGLGMDTQYF. CDR3 sequence (DNA): TGTGCCAGCAGCCCGCCGGGACTCGGCATGGATACGCAGTATTTT.

In its sample, this clonotype was seen a few times. V usage is TRBV14 and J usage is TRBJ1-2; a possible D gene is TRBD1 (6 bases). This CDR3 contains 14 residues. Trimming stripped 4 bases from V and 1 base from J, with 10 bases between. The germline CDR1 and CDR2 sequences are SGHDN and FVKESK. The CDR3 is CASSPWTDNYGYTF. CDR3 sequence (DNA): TGTGCCAGCAGCCCTTGGACAGATAACTATGGCTACACCTTC.

This clonotype was detected ten times or more. V gene TRBV20-1 combines with J gene TRBJ2-5; D unclear. Germline lookup yields CDR1 DFQATT and CDR2 SNEGSKA (reference sequence). V gave up 6 bases and J gave up 2 bases, with 7 bases separating them. The CDR3 is 11 amino acids. CDR3 DNA: TGCAGTGCCAACCCTCAAGAGACCCAGTACTTC. It specifies CSANPQETQYF.

This clonotype was observed many times. CDR3 bases: TGTGCCAGCAGCCACCGGACTAGCGGACAAGAGACCCAGTACTTC. It codes for CASSHRTSGQETQYF. V usage is TRBV3-1 and J usage is TRBJ2-5, with 10 bases lining up with TRBD2. This CDR3 comprises 15 residues. Germline assignment: CDR1 LGHDT and CDR2 YNNKEL (reference sequence). J lost 2 bases, V lost 3 bases, and 3 bases had no gene match.

The DNA of the CDR3 is TGTGCCACCAGTGATCCGTACCTGACTTCGATTGATGGCTACACCTTC. It codes for CATSDPYLTSIDGYTF. The chain recombines TRBV24-1 with TRBJ1-2; D not resolved. The germline V and J ends were trimmed by 3 bases and 6 bases, with 19 bases remaining between them. This CDR3 comprises 16 residues. Germline V CDR1 and CDR2: KGHDR, SFDVKD.

Ten or more counts support this clonotype. The chain couples TRBV6-1 to TRBJ2-7; D might be TRBD1 or TRBD2, each matching 6 bases. This CDR3 comprises 11 residues. Per germline, CDR1 MNHNS and CDR2 SASEGT. V lost 5 bases and J lost 9, with 11 bases in between. The CDR3 region is CASSPGARQYF. CDR3 DNA sequence: TGTGCCAGCAGTCCGGGGGCGCGGCAGTACTTC.

This clonotype was counted many times. The rearrangement uses TRBV25-1 and TRBJ2-6, with D maybe TRBD2 (5 bases). The V end was cut by 2 bases, the J end by 3 bases, with 11 bases between. This CDR3 is 16 amino acids long. Germline CDR1 and CDR2: MGHDK and SYGVNS. CDR3 residues: CASSEPGSDGANVLTF. In DNA form, the CDR3 reads TGTGCCAGCAGTGAACCGGGAAGCGATGGGGCCAACGTCCTGACTTTC.

This clonotype was counted many times. V usage is TRBV20-1 and J usage is TRBJ2-1; 8 nucleotides align to TRBD2. This CDR3 spans 15 amino acids. Germline CDR1 and CDR2: DFQATT and SNEGSKA (reference sequence). After removal of 3 bases from V and 1 base from J, the junction contained 5 bases not matched to a gene. The DNA for the CDR3 is TGCAGTGCTAGCGGGAGGGCCATTTCCTACAATGAGCAGTTCTTC. Residues: CSASGRAISYNEQFF.

This clonotype occurred many times. This chain connects TRBV2 to TRBJ1-3; no firm D call. Germline lookup yields CDR1 SNHLY and CDR2 FYNNEI. The ends were cut back, 10 bases at V and 4 bases at J, with 14 bases in the middle. This CDR3 is built from 13 residues. The CDR3 DNA sequence: TGTGCCACCCCAACAGTTTCGGGAAACACCATATATTTT. The encoded protein is CATPTVSGNTIYF.

This clonotype turned up a few times. The rearrangement joins TRBV2 to TRBJ2-1; maybe TRBD2 (5 bases). The V gene's germline CDR1 is SNHLY and CDR2 FYNNEI. V was clipped by 7 bases and J by 2 bases, with 12 bases between them. CDR3 length: 14 residues. CDR3 nucleotide sequence: TGTGCCAGCAAAAGCGGAAAGGCCTACAATGAGCAGTTCTTC. It yields the protein CASKSGKAYNEQFF.

The sample holds many counts of this clonotype. The V and J genes are TRBV20-1 and TRBJ1-2, with 7 positions matching TRBD1. The CDR3 is 13 amino acids. V lost 6 bases, J lost 3 bases, and 7 bases stayed unmatched. Germline CDR1 reads DFQATT; CDR2 reads SNEGSKA (reference sequence). The CDR3 protein is CSAPTGRDYGYTF. The CDR3 coding sequence is TGCAGTGCCCCGACAGGGCGGGACTATGGCTACACCTTC.

This clonotype was observed many times. The J gene is TRBJ1-2, the V gene TRBV28; 9 bases match TRBD1. Trimming removed 2 bases from V and 3 bases from J; junction bases left unmatched: 4. CDR1 and CDR2 from the germline V gene are MDHEN and SYDVKM. The CDR3 has 15 residues. DNA of the CDR3: TGTGCCAGCAGTTTAAGGGACAGGGTTCACTATGGCTACACCTTC. Protein: CASSLRDRVHYGYTF.